This section outlines one T cell receptor beta chain sequence together with its context. This record belongs to a study of blood T cell repertoires in COVID-19. The wider study: The study drew acute and convalescent COVID-19 samples from the United States, Italy and Spain.

In the original processing: For nucleated cells, counts were estimated from reference gene primer amplification. Only in-frame clones appear in the TCRdb table, and some are missing; sequencing was by immunoSEQ multiplex PCR. V and J calls and clone size come straight from that table; D and trimming were deduced from the DNA. Among 140,000 to 150,000 clones, more than 75% were seen once, and the ten largest hold about 2.6%. Sequences were obtained from peripheral blood. The sequence was obtained from a human donor with acute or convalescent COVID-19. The donor label of this sample is uncertain.

CDR3 amino acids: CASSSRTSGYNEQFF. DNA of the CDR3: TGTGCCAGCAGCTCGCGGACTAGCGGATACAATGAGCAGTTCTTC. V usage is TRBV11-1 and J usage is TRBJ2-1; TRBD2 agrees at 10 bases. The germline V gene has CDR1 SGHAT and CDR2 FQDESV (reference sequence). The length of the CDR3 is 15 residues. V shed 4 bases and J 4 bases; nucleotides not matched to a gene: 4.